This passage covers 2 T cell receptor beta chains from one sample sequenced in a study of blood T cells in healthy people across ages. The authors ran a second PCR of 7 to 11 cycles using a sample-barcoded 5' primer and a J-beta primer mix. Using its own MiXCR run on the 5' RACE reads, TCRdb lists one record per CDR3 protein. The sample has fewer than 2,000,000 distinct CDR3 sequences, roughly two fifths seen once. Input material: blood. Source of these receptors: a human donor in good health.

The J gene is TRBJ2-1, the V gene TRBV7-9; possibly TRBD2 for D (5 bases). Per germline, CDR1 SEHNR and CDR2 FQNEAQ (reference sequence). The CDR3 spans 18 residues. V was clipped by 1 base and J by 0 bases, with 16 bases between them. CDR3 residues: CASSLGFRERSSYNEQFF. The CDR3 DNA is TGTGCCAGCAGCTTAGGGTTTAGGGAGCGGAGCTCCTACAATGAGCAGTTCTTC. The full variable domain, in which reference TRBV7-9 and TRBJ2-1 provide the parts outside the CDR3, is DTGVSQNPRHKITKRGQNVTFRCDPISEHNRLYWYRQTLGQGPEFLTYFQNEAQLEKSRLLSDRFSAERPKGSFSTLEIQRTEQGDSAMYLCASSLGFRERSSYNEQFFGPGTRLTVL.

This clonotype was found a few times. The rearrangement joins TRBV4-3 to TRBJ2-5; the D is unclear. Trimming shortened V by 0 bases and J by 11 bases, and 16 bases separated the two germline ends. This CDR3 region has 14 residues. Per the germline V gene, CDR1 is LGHNA and CDR2 is YSLEER. The chain's CDR3 is CASSQEGSRSKQYF. CDR3 bases: TGCGCCAGCAGCCAAGAGGGTTCCAGGTCTAAGCAGTACTTC.